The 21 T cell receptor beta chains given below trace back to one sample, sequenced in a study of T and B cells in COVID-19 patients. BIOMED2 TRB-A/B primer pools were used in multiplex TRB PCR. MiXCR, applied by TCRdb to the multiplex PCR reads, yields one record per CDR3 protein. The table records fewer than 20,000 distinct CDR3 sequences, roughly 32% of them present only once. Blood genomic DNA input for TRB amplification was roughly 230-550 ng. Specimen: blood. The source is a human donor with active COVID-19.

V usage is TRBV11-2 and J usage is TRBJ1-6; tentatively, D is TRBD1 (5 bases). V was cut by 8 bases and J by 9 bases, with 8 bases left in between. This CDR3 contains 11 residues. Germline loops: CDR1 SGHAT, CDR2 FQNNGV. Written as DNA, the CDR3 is TGTGCCAGCGGGGACGCTTCACCCCTCCACTTT. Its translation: CASGDASPLHF.

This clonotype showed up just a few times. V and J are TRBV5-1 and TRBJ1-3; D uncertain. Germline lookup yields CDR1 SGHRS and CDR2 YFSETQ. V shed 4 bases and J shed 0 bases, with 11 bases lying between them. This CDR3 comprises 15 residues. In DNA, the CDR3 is TGCGCCAGCAGCCACTCCACCGACTCTGGAAACACCATATATTTT. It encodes CASSHSTDSGNTIYF.

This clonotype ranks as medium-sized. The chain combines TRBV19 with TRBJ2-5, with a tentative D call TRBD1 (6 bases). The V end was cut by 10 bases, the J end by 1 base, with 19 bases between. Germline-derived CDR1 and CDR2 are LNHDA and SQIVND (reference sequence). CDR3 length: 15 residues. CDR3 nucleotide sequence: TGTGCCACCTCTAGGTACAAGGGGGTCCAAGAGACCCAGTACTTC. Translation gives CATSRYKGVQETQYF.

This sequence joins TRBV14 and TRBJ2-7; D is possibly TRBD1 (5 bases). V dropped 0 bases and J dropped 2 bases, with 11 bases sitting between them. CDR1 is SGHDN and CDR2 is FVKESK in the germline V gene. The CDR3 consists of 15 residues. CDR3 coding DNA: TGTGCCAGCAGCCAAGAGCAGGGCCTCACCTACGAGCAGTACTTC. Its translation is CASSQEQGLTYEQYF.

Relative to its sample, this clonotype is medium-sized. CDR3 in amino acids: CASSIFAASSGANVLTF. The CDR3 nucleotides are TGTGCCAGTAGTATTTTTGCGGCGAGCTCTGGGGCCAACGTCCTGACTTTC. The genes are TRBV19 and TRBJ2-6; D is unresolved. The CDR3 runs to 17 residues. The germline V and J ends were trimmed by 3 bases and 0 bases, with 12 bases remaining between them. CDR1 is LNHDA, CDR2 SQIVND, per germline (reference sequence).

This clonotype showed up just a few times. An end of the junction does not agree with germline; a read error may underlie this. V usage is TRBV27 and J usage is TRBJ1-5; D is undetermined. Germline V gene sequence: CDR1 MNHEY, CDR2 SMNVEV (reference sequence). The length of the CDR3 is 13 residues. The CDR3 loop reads CASSVSGRQPQHF. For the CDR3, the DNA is TGTGCCAGCAGTGTATCAGGTCGTCAGCCCCAGCATTTT.

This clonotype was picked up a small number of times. CDR3 in DNA: TGTGCCAGCAGTTATCGGGGCGGGGGGGGCACAGATACGCAGTATTTT. Amino acid sequence: CASSYRGGGGTDTQYF. The chain uses TRBV6-6 and TRBJ2-3, with TRBD2 matching 9 bases. The ends lost 3 bases at V and 1 base at J; junction bases unmatched: 5. The CDR3 loop spans 16 amino acids. Germline V gene lookup returns CDR1 MNHNY and CDR2 SVGAGI (reference sequence).

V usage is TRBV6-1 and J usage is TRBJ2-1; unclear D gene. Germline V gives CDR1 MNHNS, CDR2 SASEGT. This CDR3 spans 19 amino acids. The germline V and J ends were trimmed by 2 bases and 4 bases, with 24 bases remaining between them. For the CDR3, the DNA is TGTGCCAGCAGTGAACTCCCTGGTGGCTTCTCGACTTTATACAATGAGCAGTTCTTC. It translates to CASSELPGGFSTLYNEQFF.

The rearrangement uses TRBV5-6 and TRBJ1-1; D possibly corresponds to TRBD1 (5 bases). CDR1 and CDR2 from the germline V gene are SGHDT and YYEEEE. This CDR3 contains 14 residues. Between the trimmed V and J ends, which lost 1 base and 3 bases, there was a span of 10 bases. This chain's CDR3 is CASSLRGIYTEAFF. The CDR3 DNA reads TGTGCCAGCAGCTTGCGGGGCATATACACTGAAGCTTTCTTT.

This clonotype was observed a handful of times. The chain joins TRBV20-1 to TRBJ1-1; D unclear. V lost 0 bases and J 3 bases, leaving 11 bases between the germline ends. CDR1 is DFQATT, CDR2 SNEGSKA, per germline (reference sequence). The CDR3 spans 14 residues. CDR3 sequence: CSARDILVDTEAFF. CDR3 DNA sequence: TGCAGTGCTAGAGATATACTTGTAGACACTGAAGCTTTCTTT.

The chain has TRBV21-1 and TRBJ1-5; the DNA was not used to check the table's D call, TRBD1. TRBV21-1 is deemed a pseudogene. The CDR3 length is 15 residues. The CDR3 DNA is TGTGCCAGCAGCACACGGACAGGGCGGGATCAGCCCCAGCATTTT. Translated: CASSTRTGRDQPQHF.

CDR3 nucleotide sequence: TGTGCCAGTAGTCCATCAGGGTACGAGACCCAGTACTTC. It specifies CASSPSGYETQYF. The gene calls are TRBV19 and TRBJ2-5; possible D gene TRBD1, 5 bases. The CDR3 has 13 amino acids. CDR1 and CDR2 (germline): LNHDA, SQIVND (reference sequence). V was trimmed by 5 bases and J by 5 bases, leaving 12 bases between them.

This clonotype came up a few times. In DNA form, the CDR3 reads TGTGCCAGCAGCCAACCCGGGAGGACCGCCCAAGAGACCCAGTACTTC. This translates into CASSQPGRTAQETQYF. The chain couples TRBV5-4 to TRBJ2-5; the match to TRBD2 covers 7 bases. V lost 4 bases to trimming and J lost 1 base; unmatched junction nucleotides: 10. The CDR3 loop spans 16 amino acids. Germline V gene sequence: CDR1 SGHNT, CDR2 YYREEE (reference sequence).

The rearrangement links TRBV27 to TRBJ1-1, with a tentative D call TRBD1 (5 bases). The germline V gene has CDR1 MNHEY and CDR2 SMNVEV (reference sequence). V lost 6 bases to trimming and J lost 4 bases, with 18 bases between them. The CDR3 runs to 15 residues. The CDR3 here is CASSRPQGLSTEAFF. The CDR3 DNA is TGTGCCAGCAGCCGACCCCAGGGATTGAGCACTGAAGCTTTCTTT.

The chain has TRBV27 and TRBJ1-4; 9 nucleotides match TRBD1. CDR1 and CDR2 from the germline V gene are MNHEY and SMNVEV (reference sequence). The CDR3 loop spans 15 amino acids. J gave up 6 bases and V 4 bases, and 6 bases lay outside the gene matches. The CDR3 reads CASSSLGTGYEKLFF. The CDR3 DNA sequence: TGTGCCAGCAGTTCCCTAGGGACAGGGTATGAAAAACTGTTTTTT.

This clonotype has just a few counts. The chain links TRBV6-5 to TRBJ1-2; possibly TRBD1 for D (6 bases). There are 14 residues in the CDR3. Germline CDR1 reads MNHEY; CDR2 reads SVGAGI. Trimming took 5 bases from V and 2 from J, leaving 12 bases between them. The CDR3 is CASSPRGANYGYTF. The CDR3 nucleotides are TGTGCCAGCAGTCCCCGGGGGGCCAACTATGGCTACACCTTC.

The CDR3 DNA is TGTGCCGATGGTTATCAGGGGGGGGTCAGCGAAGCTTTCTTT. Translation gives CADGYQGGVSEAFF. This chain uses TRBV11-2 with TRBJ1-1, with 7 bases aligning to TRBD1. Per the germline V gene, CDR1 is SGHAT and CDR2 is FQNNGV. This CDR3 spans 14 amino acids. V trimming: 11 bases; J trimming: 8 bases; junction bases outside the gene matches: 17.

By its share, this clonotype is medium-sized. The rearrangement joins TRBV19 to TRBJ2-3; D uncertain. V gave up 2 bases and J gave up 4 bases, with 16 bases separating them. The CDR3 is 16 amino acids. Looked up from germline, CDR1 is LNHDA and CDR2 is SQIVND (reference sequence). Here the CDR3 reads CASSITGFDASDTQYF. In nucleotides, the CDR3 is TGTGCCAGTAGTATAACCGGGTTTGACGCCTCAGATACGCAGTATTTT. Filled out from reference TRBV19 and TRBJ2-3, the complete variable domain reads DGGITQSPKYLFRKEGQNVTLSCEQNLNHDAMYWYRQDPGQGLRLIYYSQIVNDFQKGDIAEGYSVSREKKESFPLTVTSAQKNPTAFYLCASSITGFDASDTQYFGPGTRLTVL.

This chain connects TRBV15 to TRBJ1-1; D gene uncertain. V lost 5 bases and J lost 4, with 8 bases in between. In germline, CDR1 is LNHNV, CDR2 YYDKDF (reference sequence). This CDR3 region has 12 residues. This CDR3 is CATSAVPTEAFF. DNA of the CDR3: TGTGCCACCAGCGCTGTCCCCACTGAAGCTTTCTTT.

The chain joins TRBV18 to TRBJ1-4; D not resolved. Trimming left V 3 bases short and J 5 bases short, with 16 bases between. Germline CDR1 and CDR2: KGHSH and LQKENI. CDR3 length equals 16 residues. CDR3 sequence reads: CASSPTLGTPNEKLFF. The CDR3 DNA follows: TGTGCCAGCTCACCTACCTTGGGAACCCCGAATGAAAAACTGTTTTTT.

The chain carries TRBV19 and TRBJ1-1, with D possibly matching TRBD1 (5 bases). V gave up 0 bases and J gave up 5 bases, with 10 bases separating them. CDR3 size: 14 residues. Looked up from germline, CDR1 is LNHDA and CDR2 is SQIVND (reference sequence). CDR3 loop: CASSIDSGVTEAFF. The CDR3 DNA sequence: TGTGCCAGTAGTATAGACTCGGGGGTTACTGAAGCTTTCTTT.